This is a list of T cell receptor beta chains from one sample in a study of T-cell memory formation after mild COVID-19. Via MiXCR, TCRdb re-called the 5' RACE reads, giving one row per CDR3 protein. This sample has about 400,000 distinct CDR3 sequences, with approximately 24% found just once. The sequenced sample consisted of PBMCs or a T cell subset sorted from them (not recorded which). The source of these receptors is an adult woman who had mild COVID-19 (a few samples of this study predate the infection). Cell type and time point are not known. The CDR3 runs from the conserved cysteine through the conserved F or W. Each record gives: J gene, clone size, D gene, V gene, CDR3 protein, CDR3 DNA. D genes are given only for firm matches. Expanded clones get a size class; other rows say once, few or many, or leave the size out.

J gene: TRBJ1-2
clone size: few
D gene: .
V gene: TRBV9
CDR3 protein: CASSVAGDGRRNYGYTF
CDR3 DNA: TGTGCCAGCAGCGTAGCTGGAGACGGTCGGAGGAACTATGGCTACACCTTC

J gene: TRBJ2-7
clone size: few
D gene: .
V gene: TRBV7-2
CDR3 protein: CASWNYYEQYF
CDR3 DNA: TGTGCCAGCTGGAATTACTACGAGCAGTACTTC

J gene: TRBJ1-2
clone size: once
D gene: .
V gene: TRBV2
CDR3 protein: CASSGKGNYGYTF
CDR3 DNA: TGTGCCAGCAGCGGGAAGGGGAACTATGGCTACACCTTC

J gene: TRBJ2-1
clone size: .
D gene: TRBD1
V gene: TRBV18
CDR3 protein: CASSRDRGDEQFF
CDR3 DNA: TGTGCCAGCTCTCGGGACAGGGGCGATGAGCAGTTCTTC

J gene: TRBJ2-2
clone size: .
D gene: .
V gene: TRBV5-1
CDR3 protein: CASSLLGIGELFF
CDR3 DNA: TGCGCCAGCAGCTTATTAGGCATCGGGGAGCTGTTTTTT

J gene: TRBJ1-6
clone size: .
D gene: .
V gene: TRBV7-8
CDR3 protein: CASSPAWGDSPLHF
CDR3 DNA: TGTGCCAGCAGCCCCGCGTGGGGGGATTCACCCCTCCACTTT

J gene: TRBJ1-5
clone size: .
D gene: .
V gene: TRBV19
CDR3 protein: CASNPGQDAKLGNQPQHF
CDR3 DNA: TGTGCCAGTAACCCCGGGCAGGACGCCAAGCTGGGCAATCAGCCCCAGCATTTT

J gene: TRBJ1-6
clone size: few
D gene: .
V gene: TRBV7-7
CDR3 protein: CASSLFRACSYNSPLHF
CDR3 DNA: TGTGCCAGCAGCTTATTCAGGGCCTGCTCCTATAATTCACCCCTCCACTTT

J gene: TRBJ2-1
clone size: .
D gene: .
V gene: TRBV12-3/TRBV12-4
CDR3 protein: CASGSESYNEQFF
CDR3 DNA: TGTGCCAGCGGGAGCGAATCCTACAATGAGCAGTTCTTC

J gene: TRBJ2-1
clone size: .
D gene: .
V gene: TRBV7-3
CDR3 protein: CASRQAAGVEQFF
CDR3 DNA: TGTGCCAGCAGACAGGCAGCCGGAGTTGAGCAGTTCTTC

J gene: TRBJ1-5
clone size: few
D gene: .
V gene: TRBV12-3/TRBV12-4
CDR3 protein: CASSDQGRPNQPQHF
CDR3 DNA: TGTGCCAGCAGCGACCAGGGTCGACCTAATCAGCCCCAGCATTTT

J gene: TRBJ2-3
clone size: few
D gene: TRBD1
V gene: TRBV12-3/TRBV12-4
CDR3 protein: CASSWDRSSAQYF
CDR3 DNA: TGTGCCAGCAGTTGGGACAGGTCTAGTGCGCAGTATTTT

J gene: TRBJ1-2
clone size: .
D gene: TRBD1
V gene: TRBV4-1
CDR3 protein: CASSQPGQDNYGYTF
CDR3 DNA: TGCGCCAGCAGCCAGCCGGGACAGGATAACTATGGCTACACCTTC

J gene: TRBJ2-7
clone size: few
D gene: .
V gene: TRBV21-1
CDR3 protein: CASSPKGEYEQYF
CDR3 DNA: TGTGCCAGCAGCCCGAAGGGGGAATACGAGCAGTACTTC

J gene: TRBJ2-5
clone size: .
D gene: TRBD2
V gene: TRBV20-1
CDR3 protein: CSARRLAGLETQYF
CDR3 DNA: TGCAGTGCTAGGAGGCTAGCGGGCTTAGAGACCCAGTACTTC

J gene: TRBJ2-7
clone size: .
D gene: TRBD1
V gene: TRBV14
CDR3 protein: CASSRGQGISSYEQYF
CDR3 DNA: TGTGCCAGCAGCCGTGGACAGGGCATCAGCTCCTACGAGCAGTACTTC

J gene: TRBJ2-1
clone size: few
D gene: TRBD2
V gene: TRBV9
CDR3 protein: CASSLSSGGYNEQFF
CDR3 DNA: TGTGCCAGCAGCTTATCTAGCGGGGGATACAATGAGCAGTTCTTC

J gene: TRBJ1-1
clone size: .
D gene: .
V gene: TRBV6-1
CDR3 protein: CASSVEFLRNTEAFF
CDR3 DNA: TGTGCCAGCAGTGTGGAATTTCTCCGGAACACTGAAGCTTTCTTT

J gene: TRBJ2-2
clone size: .
D gene: .
V gene: TRBV7-6
CDR3 protein: CASTPGGLKWAGELFF
CDR3 DNA: TGTGCCAGCACCCCAGGGGGGTTGAAGTGGGCCGGGGAGCTGTTTTTT

J gene: TRBJ2-1
clone size: .
D gene: TRBD2
V gene: TRBV6-5
CDR3 protein: CASTLGVSGSWNEQFF
CDR3 DNA: TGTGCCAGCACTTTGGGGGTTAGCGGGAGCTGGAATGAGCAGTTCTTC

J gene: TRBJ1-2
clone size: .
D gene: TRBD1
V gene: TRBV5-1
CDR3 protein: CASREGQIDGYTF
CDR3 DNA: TGCGCCAGCAGGGAGGGACAGATTGATGGCTACACCTTC

J gene: TRBJ2-3
clone size: few
D gene: TRBD1
V gene: TRBV7-2
CDR3 protein: CASSTRQGKSTDTQYF
CDR3 DNA: TGTGCCAGCAGCACAAGACAGGGGAAGAGCACAGATACGCAGTATTTT

J gene: TRBJ2-3
clone size: .
D gene: .
V gene: TRBV4-1
CDR3 protein: CASSQEGGGGSADTQYF
CDR3 DNA: TGCGCCAGCAGCCAAGAAGGCGGCGGGGGCTCAGCAGATACGCAGTATTTT

J gene: TRBJ2-7
clone size: .
D gene: TRBD2
V gene: TRBV7-6
CDR3 protein: CASSYGTSGNYEQYF
CDR3 DNA: TGTGCCAGCAGCTACGGGACTAGCGGGAACTACGAGCAGTACTTC

J gene: TRBJ2-7
clone size: few
D gene: .
V gene: TRBV20-1
CDR3 protein: CSAELGRGLSYEQYF
CDR3 DNA: TGCAGTGCGGAACTCGGGAGAGGGCTGTCTTACGAGCAGTACTTC

J gene: TRBJ2-3
clone size: .
D gene: .
V gene: TRBV20-1
CDR3 protein: CSARTLVGVGNTDTQYF
CDR3 DNA: TGCAGTGCTAGGACGCTCGTGGGTGTGGGTAACACAGATACGCAGTATTTT

J gene: TRBJ2-1
clone size: .
D gene: .
V gene: TRBV18
CDR3 protein: CASSPADPRNEQFF
CDR3 DNA: TGTGCCAGCTCACCCGCTGACCCCCGCAATGAGCAGTTCTTC

J gene: TRBJ1-1
clone size: .
D gene: .
V gene: TRBV20-1
CDR3 protein: CSARDQPQLGFF
CDR3 DNA: TGCAGTGCTAGAGATCAGCCTCAACTCGGTTTCTTT

J gene: TRBJ2-6
clone size: .
D gene: .
V gene: TRBV6-5
CDR3 protein: CASSYWGNSGANVLTF
CDR3 DNA: TGTGCCAGCAGTTACTGGGGCAACTCTGGGGCCAACGTCCTGACTTTC

J gene: TRBJ2-7
clone size: .
D gene: TRBD1
V gene: TRBV7-9
CDR3 protein: CASSSGDRGVGEQYF
CDR3 DNA: TGTGCCAGCAGCTCAGGGGACAGGGGTGTAGGCGAGCAGTACTTC

J gene: TRBJ1-1
clone size: .
D gene: TRBD1
V gene: TRBV18
CDR3 protein: CASSPREGGAGNTEAFF
CDR3 DNA: TGTGCCAGCTCACCACGGGAAGGGGGCGCAGGGAACACTGAAGCTTTCTTT

J gene: TRBJ2-2
clone size: few
D gene: TRBD1
V gene: TRBV7-9
CDR3 protein: CASSGGTGKQLVGTGELFF
CDR3 DNA: TGTGCCAGCAGCGGGGGGACAGGAAAGCAATTGGTTGGCACCGGGGAGCTGTTTTTT

J gene: TRBJ1-5
clone size: few
D gene: .
V gene: TRBV12-3/TRBV12-4
CDR3 protein: CASSLPPTQPQHF
CDR3 DNA: TGTGCCAGCAGTTTACCCCCTACTCAGCCCCAGCATTTT

J gene: TRBJ2-5
clone size: .
D gene: .
V gene: TRBV5-6
CDR3 protein: CASSFGPSGSHF
CDR3 DNA: TGTGCCAGCAGCTTTGGCCCTTCGGGCTCACACTTC

J gene: TRBJ1-2
clone size: .
D gene: .
V gene: TRBV7-2
CDR3 protein: CASSLSVGGYTF
CDR3 DNA: TGTGCCAGCAGCTTAAGTGTTGGCGGCTACACCTTC

J gene: TRBJ1-2
clone size: few
D gene: .
V gene: TRBV7-9
CDR3 protein: CASSSAGDPGGYTF
CDR3 DNA: TGTGCCAGCAGCTCAGCCGGGGATCCGGGCGGCTACACCTTC